These 13 T cell receptor beta chains originate from one sample sequenced in a study of spatial heterogeneity in lung cancer. Time point: sample taken at primary tumor resection. TCRdb re-derived calls from the 5' RACE reads in MiXCR, one entry per CDR3 protein. This table holds about 9,800 distinct CDR3 sequences, roughly half found once. Overall study results and limits: Expanded alpha and beta TCR counts within tumors tracked tumor mutation counts.

The antigens of these receptors remain unknown. The material was lung tumor tissue, obtained at surgery. These receptors came from a female donor with early-stage non-small cell lung cancer.

This clonotype appeared a few times. The library was designed around alpha chains, so this beta chain is a stray read whose abundance carries little weight. This chain links TRBV7-3 with TRBJ2-2; 9 positions agree with TRBD1. CDR1 and CDR2 from the germline V gene are SGHTA and FQGTGA. The CDR3 length is 16 residues. The V segment lost 6 bases and the J segment 6 bases; nucleotides outside the gene matches: 11. The DNA of the CDR3 is TGTGCCAGCAGTCGACACGGGGACAGGGTAGCCGGGGAGCTGTTTTTT. It yields the protein CASSRHGDRVAGELFF.

A word on this clonotype: The library was prepared for alpha chains; this beta chain is a stray read, so its frequency means little. The chain joins TRBV7-2 to TRBJ2-3; D might be TRBD2 (6 bases). CDR1 is SGHTA and CDR2 is FQGNSA in the germline V gene. Trimming stripped 5 bases from V and 6 bases from J, with 18 bases between. The CDR3 length is 15 residues. The chain's CDR3 is CASSQDGGGADTQYF. The CDR3 DNA reads TGTGCCAGCAGCCAAGACGGGGGAGGCGCGGATACGCAGTATTTT.

A remark on this clonotype: This beta chain lies outside the target of a library built for alpha chains; its clone size means little. The chain links TRBV4-3 to TRBJ1-4; D call uncertain. Trimming took 3 bases from V and 10 from J, leaving 6 bases between them. The length of the CDR3 is 11 residues. The germline V gene has CDR1 LGHNA and CDR2 YSLEER. The CDR3 spells CASSQGGKLFF. The DNA for the CDR3 is TGCGCCAGCAGCCAGGGTGGAAAACTGTTTTTT.

This clonotype turned up a few times. This beta chain is off target for a library built for alpha chains, so its abundance means little. The V and J genes are TRBV12-3 or TRBV12-4 and TRBJ1-1; a possible D gene is TRBD1 (5 bases). The CDR3 has 13 residues. The ends were cut back, 5 bases at V and 7 bases at J, with 14 bases in the middle. CDR3 nucleotides: TGTGCCAGCAGTGAGGTGGGGACGAGTGAAGCTTTCTTT. Translating gives CASSEVGTSEAFF.

A word on this clonotype: This beta chain is a stray sequence in a library constructed for alpha chains; its clone size is not meaningful. This chain joins TRBV12-3 or TRBV12-4 and TRBJ1-1; possible D gene TRBD1, 5 bases. V lost 5 bases, J lost 4 bases, and 14 bases lay in between. CDR3 length: 14 residues. CDR3 in DNA: TGTGCCAGCAGTCCGACCGTGAGGGGCACTGAAGCTTTCTTT. Translation: CASSPTVRGTEAFF.

To note about this clonotype: The library was built for alpha chains, so this beta chain is an off-target read and its size means little. The rearrangement links TRBV6-5 to TRBJ2-6; 9 positions agree with TRBD1. V shed 6 bases and J 2 bases; nucleotides not matched to a gene: 17. CDR3 length: 20 amino acids. Germline loops: CDR1 MNHEY, CDR2 SVGAGI. CDR3 region: CASSLRDRESVTAGANVLTF. Here the CDR3 DNA reads TGTGCCAGCAGCCTCCGGGACAGGGAGAGTGTTACAGCTGGGGCCAACGTCCTGACTTTC.

As concerns this clonotype: Since it is a stray read in a library aimed at alpha chains, this beta chain has a size that is not meaningful. The chain has TRBV7-9 and TRBJ2-3, with 9 bases aligning to TRBD2. After removal of 2 bases from V and 5 bases from J, the junction contained 5 bases not matched to a gene. Germline V lookup: CDR1 SEHNR, CDR2 FQNEAQ (reference sequence). The CDR3 contains 15 residues. The CDR3, as DNA: TGTGCCAGCAGCTTACTAGCGGGGATTTTAGATACGCAGTATTTT. This encodes CASSLLAGILDTQYF.

With respect to this clonotype: Within a library made for alpha chains, this beta chain is off target, and its count is uninformative. This chain connects TRBV3-1 to TRBJ2-3, with D perhaps being TRBD1 or TRBD2 (5 bases each). Germline-derived CDR1 and CDR2 are LGHDT and YNNKEL (reference sequence). The ends were cut back, 0 bases at V and 6 bases at J, with 10 bases in the middle. The CDR3 is made up of 14 amino acids. The CDR3 DNA reads as TGTGCCAGCAGCCAAGAGATTTGGGGGGATACGCAGTATTTT. It codes for CASSQEIWGDTQYF.

The count of this clonotype is one. The library was designed around alpha chains, so this beta chain is a stray read whose abundance carries little weight. V usage is TRBV7-7 and J usage is TRBJ2-7; possible D gene TRBD1, 7 bases. CDR3 length equals 17 residues. The germline V gene encodes CDR1 SSHAT and CDR2 FNYEAQ (reference sequence). V shed 0 bases and J shed 5 bases, with 20 bases lying between them. The DNA of the CDR3 is TGTGCCAGCAGCTTAGCCACAGGGGTCGGCGGGGAGCACGAGCAGTACTTC. Protein sequence: CASSLATGVGGEHEQYF.

In regard to this clonotype: This beta chain is an unintended read in a library built for alpha chains; its size means little. The V call is TRBV19, the J call TRBJ2-2, with 9 bases that match TRBD1. Looked up from germline, CDR1 is LNHDA and CDR2 is SQIVND (reference sequence). The CDR3 totals 14 residues. The J segment lost 5 bases and the V segment lost 7 bases, leaving 5 bases of the junction unmatched. CDR3 region: CASKGQGATGELFF. CDR3 coding DNA: TGTGCCAGTAAGGGACAGGGTGCGACCGGGGAGCTGTTTTTT.

This clonotype has only a few counts. This beta chain turned up in a library designed for alpha chains; as an off-target read, its abundance says little. The chain links TRBV29-1 to TRBJ1-1, with D maybe TRBD1 (5 bases). Trimming pared 4 bases from V and 3 bases from J, leaving 9 bases between. This CDR3 contains 12 residues. CDR1 is SQVTM and CDR2 is ANQGSEA in the germline V gene. The CDR3 loop is CSVVEGYTEAFF. CDR3 nucleotide sequence: TGCAGCGTTGTTGAGGGGTACACTGAAGCTTTCTTT.

Concerning this clonotype: One end of the junction fails to match germline, which may point to a read error. The size of this beta chain means little, since it is a stray read in a library made for alpha chains. V is TRBV20-1 and J is TRBJ2-5; D is unresolved. The CDR3 is 10 amino acids. Germline assignment: CDR1 DFQATT and CDR2 SNEGSKA (reference sequence). The CDR3 loop reads CSPRQETQYF. CDR3 nucleotide sequence: TGCAGTCCTAGGCAAGAGACCCAGTACTTC.

Comments on this clonotype: This beta chain is an off-target read within a library intended for alpha chains, so its frequency means little. The rearrangement links TRBV12-3 or TRBV12-4 to TRBJ1-6, with D unresolved. Between the trimmed V and J ends, which lost 6 bases and 2 bases, there was a span of 8 bases. This CDR3 has 14 amino acids. CDR3 sequence reads: CASSRRTYNSPLHF. The CDR3 DNA sequence: TGTGCCAGCAGCCGCAGGACCTATAATTCACCCCTCCACTTT.